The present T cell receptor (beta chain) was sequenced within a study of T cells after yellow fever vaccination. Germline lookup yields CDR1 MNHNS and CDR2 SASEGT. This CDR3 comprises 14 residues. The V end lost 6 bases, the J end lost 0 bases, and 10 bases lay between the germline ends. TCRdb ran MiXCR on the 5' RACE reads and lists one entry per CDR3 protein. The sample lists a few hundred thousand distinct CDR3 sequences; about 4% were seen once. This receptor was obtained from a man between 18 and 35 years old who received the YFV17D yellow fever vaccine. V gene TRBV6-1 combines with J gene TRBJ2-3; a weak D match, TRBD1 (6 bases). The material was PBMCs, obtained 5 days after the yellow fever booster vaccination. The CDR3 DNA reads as TGTGCCAGCAGCGACAGGTCTAGCACAGATACGCAGTATTTT. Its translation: CASSDRSSTDTQYF.